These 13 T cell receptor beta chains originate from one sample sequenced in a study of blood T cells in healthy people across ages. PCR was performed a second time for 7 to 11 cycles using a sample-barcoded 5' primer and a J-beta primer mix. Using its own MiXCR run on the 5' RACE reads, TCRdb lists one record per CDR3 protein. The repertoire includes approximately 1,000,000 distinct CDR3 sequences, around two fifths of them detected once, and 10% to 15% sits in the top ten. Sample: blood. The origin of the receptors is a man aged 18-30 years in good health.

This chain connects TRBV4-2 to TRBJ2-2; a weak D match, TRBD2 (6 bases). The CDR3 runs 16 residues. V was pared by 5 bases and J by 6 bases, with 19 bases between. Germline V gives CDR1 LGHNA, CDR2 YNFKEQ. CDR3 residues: CASSYESPTRSGELFF. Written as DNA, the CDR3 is TGTGCCAGCAGCTACGAAAGCCCGACTAGATCCGGGGAGCTGTTTTTT.

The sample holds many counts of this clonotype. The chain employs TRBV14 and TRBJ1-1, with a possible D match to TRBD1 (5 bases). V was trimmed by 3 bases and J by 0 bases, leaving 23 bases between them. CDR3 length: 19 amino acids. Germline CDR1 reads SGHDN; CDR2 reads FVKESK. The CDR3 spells CASSHIRPGTGWMNTEAFF. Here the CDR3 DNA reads TGTGCCAGCAGCCACATTCGACCCGGGACTGGTTGGATGAACACTGAAGCTTTCTTT.

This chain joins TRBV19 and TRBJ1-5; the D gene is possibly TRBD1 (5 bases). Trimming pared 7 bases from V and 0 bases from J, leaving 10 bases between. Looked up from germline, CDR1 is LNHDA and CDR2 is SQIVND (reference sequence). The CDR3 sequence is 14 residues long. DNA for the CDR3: TGTGCCAGTACCGGGACTATTAGCAATCAGCCCCAGCATTTT. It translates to CASTGTISNQPQHF.

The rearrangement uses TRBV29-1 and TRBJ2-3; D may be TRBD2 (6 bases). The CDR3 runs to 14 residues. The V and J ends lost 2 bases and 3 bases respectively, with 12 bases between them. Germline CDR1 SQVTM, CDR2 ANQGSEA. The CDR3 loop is CSVELGGITDTQYF. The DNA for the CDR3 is TGCAGCGTTGAACTGGGGGGTATTACAGATACGCAGTATTTT.

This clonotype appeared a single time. Here the CDR3 reads CASSPRTTDYGYTF. For the CDR3, the DNA is TGTGCCAGCAGCCCCAGGACAACCGATTATGGCTACACCTTC. The gene calls are TRBV6-6 and TRBJ1-2, with TRBD1 as a possible D gene (5 bases). Between the trimmed V and J ends, which lost 6 bases and 5 bases, there was a span of 16 bases. This CDR3 has 14 residues. Germline loops: CDR1 MNHNY, CDR2 SVGAGI (reference sequence).

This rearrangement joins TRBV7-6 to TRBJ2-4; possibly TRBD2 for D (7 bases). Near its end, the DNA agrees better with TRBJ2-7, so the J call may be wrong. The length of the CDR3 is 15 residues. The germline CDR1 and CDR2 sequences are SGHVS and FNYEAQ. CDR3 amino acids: CASSLEGGAAYEQYF. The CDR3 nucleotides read TGTGCCAGCAGCTTAGAGGGGGGGGCAGCCTACGAGCAGTACTTC.

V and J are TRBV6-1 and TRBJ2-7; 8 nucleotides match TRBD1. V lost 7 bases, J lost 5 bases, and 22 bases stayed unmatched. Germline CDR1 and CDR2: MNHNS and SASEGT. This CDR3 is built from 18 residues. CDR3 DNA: TGTGCCAGCACATTATCCGGCAGGGGGCGATACCTCGTGGACGAGCAGTACTTC. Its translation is CASTLSGRGRYLVDEQYF.

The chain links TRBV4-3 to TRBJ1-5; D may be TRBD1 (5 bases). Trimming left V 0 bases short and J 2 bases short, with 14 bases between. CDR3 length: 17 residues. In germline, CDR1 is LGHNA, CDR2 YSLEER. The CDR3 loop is CASSQDRWKGGNQPQHF. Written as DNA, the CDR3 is TGCGCCAGCAGCCAAGATCGGTGGAAAGGGGGCAATCAGCCCCAGCATTTT.

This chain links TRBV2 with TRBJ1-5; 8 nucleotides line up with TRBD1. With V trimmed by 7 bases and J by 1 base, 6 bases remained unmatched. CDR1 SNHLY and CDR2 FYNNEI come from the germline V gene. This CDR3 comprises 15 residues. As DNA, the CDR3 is TGTGCCAGCAATCTTAGACAGGGGAGCAATCAGCCCCAGCATTTT. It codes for CASNLRQGSNQPQHF.

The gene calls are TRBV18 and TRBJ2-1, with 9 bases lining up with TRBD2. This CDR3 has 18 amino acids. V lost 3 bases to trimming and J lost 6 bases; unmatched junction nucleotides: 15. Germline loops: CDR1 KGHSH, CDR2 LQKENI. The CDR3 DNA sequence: TGTGCCAGCTCACCCAGTCGCGGGGGGGCCGCCTACTGCAATGAGCAGTTCTTC. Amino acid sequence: CASSPSRGGAAYCNEQFF. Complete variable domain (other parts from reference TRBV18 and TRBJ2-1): NAGVMQNPRHLVRRRGQEARLRCSPMKGHSHVYWYRQLPEEGLKFMVYLQKENIIDESGMPKERFSAEFPKEGPSILRIQQVVRGDSAAYFCASSPSRGGAAYCNEQFFGPGTRLTVL.

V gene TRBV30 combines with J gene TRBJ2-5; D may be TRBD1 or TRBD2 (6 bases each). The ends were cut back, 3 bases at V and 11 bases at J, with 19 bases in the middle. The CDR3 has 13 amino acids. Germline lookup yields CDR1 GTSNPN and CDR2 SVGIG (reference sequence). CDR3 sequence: CAWSLLGGYEQYF. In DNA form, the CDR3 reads TGTGCCTGGAGCCTCCTGGGGGGCTATGAGCAGTACTTC.

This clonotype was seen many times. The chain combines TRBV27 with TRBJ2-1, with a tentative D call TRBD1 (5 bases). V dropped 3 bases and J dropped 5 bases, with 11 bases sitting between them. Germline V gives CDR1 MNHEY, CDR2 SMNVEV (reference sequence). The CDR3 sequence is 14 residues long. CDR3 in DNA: TGTGCCAGCAGTTTGAGGCCAGGGAACAATGAGCAGTTCTTC. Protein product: CASSLRPGNNEQFF.

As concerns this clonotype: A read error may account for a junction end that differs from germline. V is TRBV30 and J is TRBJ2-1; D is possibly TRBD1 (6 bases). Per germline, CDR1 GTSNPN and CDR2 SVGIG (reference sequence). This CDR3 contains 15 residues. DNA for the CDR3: TGTGCCTGGAGTTGGCAGGGGTTCTCCTACAATGAGCAGTTCTTT. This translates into CAWSWQGFSYNEQFF.